These 28 T cell receptor beta chains were all obtained from the same sample, sequenced in a study of response to subunit inactivated influenza vaccine. TCRdb reanalysed the RT-PCR reads using MiXCR and keeps one entry per CDR3 protein. The sample has approximately 300,000 distinct CDR3 sequences, over 20% seen once. The sample in question was PBMCs from blood, obtained less than 22 months after vaccination. Receptors originate from a man aged 50 to 69 who received an inactivated influenza vaccine.

V usage is TRBV7-4 and J usage is TRBJ2-4; 9 bases are shared with TRBD1. V shed 1 base, J shed 0 bases, and the junction held 4 bases outside the gene matches. Per the germline V gene, CDR1 is SGHVT and CDR2 is SQSDAQ. The CDR3 loop spans 17 amino acids. The chain's CDR3 is CASSLVGTGLAKNIQYF. The DNA for the CDR3 is TGTGCCAGCAGCTTAGTGGGGACAGGGCTAGCCAAAAACATTCAGTACTTC.

This clonotype was seen a handful of times. This rearrangement joins TRBV12-3 or TRBV12-4 to TRBJ2-2; 8 nucleotides align to TRBD1. Losses at the gene ends were 5 bases for V and 4 bases for J; bases not matched to a gene: 12. The CDR3 is 17 residues long. In DNA form, the CDR3 reads TGTGCCAGCAGTCCCTATCGGACAGGGACGGTCACCGGGGAGCTGTTTTTT. Amino acids: CASSPYRTGTVTGELFF.

This clonotype was detected ten times or more. The V and J genes are TRBV27 and TRBJ1-2; 8 positions agree with TRBD1. The length of the CDR3 is 16 residues. The germline CDR1 and CDR2 sequences are MNHEY and SMNVEV (reference sequence). With V trimmed by 3 bases and J by 6 bases, 12 bases remained unmatched. CDR3: CASSFGRGQGRDGYTF. The CDR3 nucleotides read TGTGCCAGCAGTTTCGGACGAGGACAGGGTAGGGATGGCTACACCTTC.

This clonotype has just a few counts. The rearrangement joins TRBV6-1 to TRBJ1-5, with TRBD1 as a possible D gene (6 bases). Germline V gives CDR1 MNHNS, CDR2 SASEGT. The CDR3 totals 16 residues. V was trimmed by 0 bases and J by 1 base, leaving 10 bases between them. The CDR3 protein is CASSEAAGASNQPQHF. For the CDR3, the DNA is TGTGCCAGCAGTGAAGCCGCAGGGGCCAGCAATCAGCCCCAGCATTTT.

The rearrangement uses TRBV7-2 and TRBJ1-4, with D perhaps matching TRBD1 (6 bases). This CDR3 has 16 residues. The V gene's germline CDR1 is SGHTA and CDR2 FQGNSA. Trimming took off 3 bases at V and 7 bases at J, with 18 bases between the two ends. CDR3 DNA sequence: TGTGCCAGCAGCTTGGTAGGGGGGGCGACTGGTGAAAAACTGTTTTTT. Translation gives CASSLVGGATGEKLFF.

CDR3 sequence: CASSLVSTMGIDNEQFF. CDR3 bases: TGTGCCAGCAGTTTGGTTTCGACTATGGGGATCGACAATGAGCAGTTCTTC. The chain employs TRBV27 and TRBJ2-1; D possibly corresponds to TRBD2 (5 bases). CDR1 and CDR2 from the germline V gene are MNHEY and SMNVEV (reference sequence). V lost 3 bases and J lost 5, with 20 bases in between. The CDR3 length is 17 residues.

The gene calls are TRBV5-1 and TRBJ1-2; TRBD1 is a possible D gene (5 bases). Germline-derived CDR1 and CDR2 are SGHRS and YFSETQ. This CDR3 region has 15 residues. The V and J ends lost 0 bases and 3 bases respectively, with 12 bases between them. The CDR3 sequence: CASSLGGRSHYGYTF. The CDR3 DNA follows: TGCGCCAGCAGCTTGGGGGGCAGGTCGCACTATGGCTACACCTTC.

The chain combines TRBV20-1 with TRBJ1-2; a possible D gene is TRBD1 (5 bases). Germline V gene lookup returns CDR1 DFQATT and CDR2 SNEGSKA (reference sequence). The CDR3 spans 12 residues. In nucleotides, the CDR3 is TGCAGGATAGGGGACCTCAACTATGGCTACACCTTC. Translation gives CRIGDLNYGYTF.

This chain links TRBV20-1 with TRBJ2-7, with 9 bases lining up with TRBD2. Per the germline V gene, CDR1 is DFQATT and CDR2 is SNEGSKA (reference sequence). The CDR3 is 15 residues long. V lost 2 bases, J lost 2 bases, and 7 bases stayed unmatched. DNA for the CDR3: TGCAGTGCTAGACTAGCGGGACTACCCGCCTACGAGCAGTACTTC. Encoded protein: CSARLAGLPAYEQYF.

This clonotype came up many times. The chain carries TRBV11-1 and TRBJ2-1; 12 nucleotides align to TRBD2. Per the germline V gene, CDR1 is SGHAT and CDR2 is FQDESV (reference sequence). J gave up 1 base and V 1 base, and 8 bases lay outside the gene matches. The CDR3 covers 19 residues. The CDR3 region has the DNA TGTGCCAGCAGCTTAGTCCCCCTAGCGGGAGGGCTTTCCTACAATGAGCAGTTCTTC. Residues: CASSLVPLAGGLSYNEQFF.

This clonotype was recorded a few times. CDR3 bases: TGCAGTGCCAGCGGGCAGGGGAATACGGAGACCCAGTACTTC. Encoded protein: CSASGQGNTETQYF. This chain uses TRBV20-1 with TRBJ2-5; D is possibly TRBD1 or TRBD2 (6 bases each). Trimming took off 6 bases at V and 5 bases at J, with 19 bases between the two ends. The germline V gene encodes CDR1 DFQATT and CDR2 SNEGSKA (reference sequence). The CDR3 consists of 14 residues.

In this sample, this clonotype turned up a few times. J is TRBJ1-1 and V is TRBV20-1; D ambiguous. This CDR3 contains 15 residues. Germline lookup yields CDR1 DFQATT and CDR2 SNEGSKA (reference sequence). Trimming pared 2 bases from V and 0 bases from J, leaving 13 bases between. CDR3 in DNA: TGCAGTGCTAGAAAAGCTCTGGGGATGAACACTGAAGCTTTCTTT. Amino acid sequence: CSARKALGMNTEAFF.

This clonotype was seen a few times. J is TRBJ1-2 and V is TRBV20-1, with 10 nucleotides matching TRBD1. The CDR3 extends over 14 amino acids. V trimming: 3 bases; J trimming: 5 bases; junction bases outside the gene matches: 6. CDR1 is DFQATT, CDR2 SNEGSKA, per germline (reference sequence). CDR3 region: CSASSGTGVYGYTF. CDR3 nucleotides: TGCAGTGCTAGCTCCGGGACAGGGGTTTATGGCTACACCTTC.

The rearrangement joins TRBV7-2 to TRBJ2-7; D is tentatively TRBD1 or TRBD2 (5 bases each). The CDR3 has 14 amino acids. Trimming took 3 bases from V and 5 from J, leaving 14 bases between them. Germline V CDR1 and CDR2: SGHTA, FQGNSA. The CDR3 here is CASSFWGPGDEQYF. The CDR3 nucleotides read TGTGCCAGCAGCTTTTGGGGCCCCGGGGACGAGCAGTACTTC.

The chain recombines TRBV14 with TRBJ1-1; D might be TRBD1 (6 bases). This CDR3 region has 14 residues. The germline V gene has CDR1 SGHDN and CDR2 FVKESK. V dropped 1 base and J dropped 11 bases, with 17 bases sitting between them. CDR3 coding DNA: TGTGCCAGCAGCCAAGGTGGGGGCGCGGGTTTGGCTTTCTTT. Its translation: CASSQGGGAGLAFF.

This chain connects TRBV12-3 or TRBV12-4 to TRBJ2-2; D might be TRBD1 (6 bases). The CDR3 runs to 13 residues. V lost 5 bases to trimming and J lost 7 bases, with 11 bases between them. This chain's CDR3 is CASSGGRFGELFF. CDR3 DNA: TGTGCCAGCAGTGGGGGCCGTTTCGGGGAGCTGTTTTTT.

This clonotype was seen more than once but under ten times. The rearrangement links TRBV29-1 to TRBJ1-1; maybe TRBD1 (6 bases). V was pared by 0 bases and J by 4 bases, with 12 bases between. This CDR3 contains 14 residues. Germline CDR1 and CDR2: SQVTM and ANQGSEA. The CDR3 reads CSVEEGRGGTEAFF. DNA of the CDR3: TGCAGCGTTGAAGAAGGCAGGGGAGGCACTGAAGCTTTCTTT.

The rearrangement uses TRBV12-3 or TRBV12-4 and TRBJ2-4; a possible D gene is TRBD1 (7 bases). Between the trimmed V and J ends, which lost 5 bases and 11 bases, there was a span of 19 bases. The CDR3 runs 14 residues. The CDR3 DNA reads as TGTGCCAGCAGTCCGTCCAGGGGGGTGAGCGTTCAGTACTTC. It encodes CASSPSRGVSVQYF.

The genes are TRBV12-3 or TRBV12-4 and TRBJ1-5; D may be TRBD1 (6 bases). Deletions cut 3 bases from V and 12 bases from J, with 9 bases between. The CDR3 contains 11 residues. The CDR3 here is CASSFRGVQHF. In DNA form, the CDR3 reads TGTGCCAGCAGTTTTAGGGGGGTCCAGCATTTT.

Here the CDR3 reads CAISEYGRSYNEQFF. CDR3 nucleotide sequence: TGTGCCATCAGTGAGTATGGGCGCTCCTACAATGAGCAGTTCTTC. This chain links TRBV10-3 with TRBJ2-1; D remains ambiguous. Trimming stripped 1 base from V and 0 bases from J, with 7 bases between. Germline values: CDR1 ENHRY, CDR2 SYGVKD. The length of the CDR3 is 15 residues.

This clonotype has only a few counts. This chain uses TRBV20-1 with TRBJ2-7, with D possibly called TRBD1 or TRBD2 (5 bases each). V was trimmed by 1 base and J by 3 bases, leaving 10 bases between them. CDR1 and CDR2 from the germline V gene are DFQATT and SNEGSKA (reference sequence). This CDR3 has 13 residues. The chain's CDR3 is CSARAWGSYEQYF. DNA of the CDR3: TGCAGTGCTAGAGCCTGGGGGAGCTACGAGCAGTACTTC.

This clonotype was recorded at least ten times. The V call is TRBV6-7, the J call TRBJ1-1; tentative D call: TRBD1 (6 bases). TRBV6-7 is an ORF, and what it does is uncertain. CDR3 length equals 19 residues. V lost 4 bases to trimming and J lost 1 base, with 25 bases between them. The CDR3 DNA reads as TGTGCCAGCAGTTCAGCCCCGGGACAAGGCAACCTGGGGAACACTGAAGCTTTCTTT. It encodes CASSSAPGQGNLGNTEAFF.

V and J are TRBV29-1 and TRBJ2-2, with 7 bases lining up with TRBD1. CDR1 is SQVTM and CDR2 is ANQGSEA in the germline V gene. This CDR3 is 14 amino acids long. Unmatched junction bases numbered 7, after V lost 3 bases and J lost 6 bases. DNA for the CDR3: TGCAGCGTTGAGGGGCTGGGACAGCCCGGGGAGCTGTTTTTT. This encodes CSVEGLGQPGELFF.

V and J are TRBV5-1 and TRBJ1-1, with 10 bases matching TRBD1. There are 15 residues in the CDR3. Germline V gene lookup returns CDR1 SGHRS and CDR2 YFSETQ. Trimming removed 3 bases from V and 3 bases from J; junction bases left unmatched: 5. As DNA, the CDR3 is TGCGCCAGCAGCTGGGGACAGGGGAAACACACTGAAGCTTTCTTT. It translates to CASSWGQGKHTEAFF. Supplemented by reference TRBV5-1 and TRBJ1-1, the full variable domain reads KAGVTQTPRYLIKTRGQQVTLSCSPISGHRSVSWYQQTPGQGLQFLFEYFSETQRNKGNFPGRFSGRQFSNSRSEMNVSTLELGDSALYLCASSWGQGKHTEAFFGQGTRLTVV.

The sample holds many counts of this clonotype. The chain joins TRBV6-2 or TRBV6-3 to TRBJ2-7, with TRBD2 matching over 11 bases. The V gene's germline CDR1 is MNHEY and CDR2 SVGEGT. The junction had 7 bases not matched to a gene; V was cut back by 6 bases and J by 0 bases. This CDR3 is built from 16 residues. The CDR3 sequence is CASRRPTSGVSYEQYF. In nucleotides, the CDR3 is TGTGCCAGCAGAAGACCGACTAGCGGGGTCTCCTACGAGCAGTACTTC.

This clonotype appeared many times. The rearrangement joins TRBV6-1 to TRBJ1-6; 11 bases match TRBD1. Germline V gene sequence: CDR1 MNHNS, CDR2 SASEGT. V lost 6 bases to trimming and J lost 9 bases; unmatched junction nucleotides: 4. The CDR3 has 14 residues. CDR3 in DNA: TGTGCCAGCAGAGGACAGGGGGCGAGTTCACCCCTCCACTTT. It is translated as CASRGQGASSPLHF.

This chain links TRBV6-2 or TRBV6-3 with TRBJ1-1, with a weak D call TRBD1 (6 bases). Trimming left V 2 bases short and J 1 base short, with 29 bases between. The CDR3 sequence is 21 residues long. Germline V gives CDR1 MNHEY, CDR2 SVGEGT. The CDR3, as DNA: TGTGCCAGCAGTTACGATCGCTTAGCAGGGGCACCCTGGAAGGGGAACACTGAAGCTTTCTTT. Translation: CASSYDRLAGAPWKGNTEAFF.

This clonotype was detected ten times or more. The chain has TRBV5-1 and TRBJ1-6; TRBD1 might be the D (5 bases). The germline V gene encodes CDR1 SGHRS and CDR2 YFSETQ. V lost 1 base, J lost 7 bases, and 18 bases lay in between. The CDR3 covers 17 residues. This CDR3 is CASSLRMYASGNSPLHF. The DNA of the CDR3 is TGCGCCAGCAGCTTGCGGATGTACGCCTCAGGGAATTCACCCCTCCACTTT.